This TCR beta chain was observed in a study of shared clonotypes between healthy human individuals. Study-wide context: Three plates each covered CD4 naive and memory; CD8 naive two, CD8 memory one.

Sequenced by immunoSEQ multiplex PCR; TCRdb stores in-frame clones only, minus some. The table has millions of clones, 95% seen once. This CDR3 has 16 amino acids. J was trimmed by 3 bases and V by 5 bases; bases with no gene match: 10. CDR1 and CDR2 (germline): MGHDK, SYGVNS. With respect to this clone: The target antigen is unknown.

Whole-study findings and limits: Of the naive CD4 clonotypes, around 4.7% were shared across four donors. Generally, naive subsets (rather than memory subsets) showed larger estimated richness.

Everyone who donated was a Caucasian adult who lived in Nashville, Tennessee. V gene TRBV25-1 combines with J gene TRBJ1-3; 7 bases map to TRBD1. The clonotype originates from a young man in good health. The sample comprised naive CD4+ T cells sorted from blood. Subset given: CD45RA+ positively selected. The CDR3 DNA follows: TGTGCCAGCAGTATCCTCAAGACAGGGCTTGGAAACACCATATATTTT. It encodes CASSILKTGLGNTIYF.